This T cell receptor (beta chain) was captured by sequencing in a study of blood T cell repertoires in COVID-19. On the study more broadly: Sites in the United States, Italy and Spain provided acute and convalescent COVID-19 samples.

Patients at the Seattle site were enrolled during active infection and followed longitudinally. Looked up from germline, CDR1 is MNHEY and CDR2 is SVGEGT. The V end lost 4 bases, the J end lost 0 bases, and 16 bases lay between the germline ends. CDR3 size: 16 residues. In the original workflow: How many nucleated cells were present was estimated from reference gene primer amplification. Clones were read by immunoSEQ multiplex PCR, and TCRdb kept only the in-frame ones, dropping some. V and J calls and clone size come straight from that table; D and trimming were deduced from the DNA. This table holds 150,000 or so clones, about 85% found once.

This chain links TRBV6-2 or TRBV6-3 with TRBJ2-7, with D possibly TRBD1 on 6 matching bases. The sequencing sample was made of peripheral blood. The TCR sequence derives from a woman in her seventies with COVID-19, enrolled during active disease. CDR3 sequence (DNA): TGTGCCAGCAGTTCCCCGGGACACCGAAGCTCCTACGAGCAGTACTTC. Amino acid sequence: CASSSPGHRSSYEQYF.